This TCR beta chain was sequenced for a study of blood T cell repertoires in COVID-19. The V gene end was trimmed by 1 base and the J gene end by 6 bases; junction bases not matched to a gene: 6. The CDR3 loop spans 15 amino acids. Germline CDR1 and CDR2: GTSNPN and SVGIG (reference sequence). Profiling relied on immunoSEQ multiplex PCR, and the TCRdb table lists in-frame clones only, not all of them. The sample records about 62,000 clones, 86% being singletons. The source of this sequence is a woman older than 75 with acute or convalescent COVID-19. This chain uses TRBV30 with TRBJ2-2, with TRBD1 identical over 9 bases. Source material: peripheral blood. As DNA, the CDR3 is TGTGCCTGGAGTGCCAGGACAGGGGTATCCGGGGAGCTGTTTTTT. Protein: CAWSARTGVSGELFF.